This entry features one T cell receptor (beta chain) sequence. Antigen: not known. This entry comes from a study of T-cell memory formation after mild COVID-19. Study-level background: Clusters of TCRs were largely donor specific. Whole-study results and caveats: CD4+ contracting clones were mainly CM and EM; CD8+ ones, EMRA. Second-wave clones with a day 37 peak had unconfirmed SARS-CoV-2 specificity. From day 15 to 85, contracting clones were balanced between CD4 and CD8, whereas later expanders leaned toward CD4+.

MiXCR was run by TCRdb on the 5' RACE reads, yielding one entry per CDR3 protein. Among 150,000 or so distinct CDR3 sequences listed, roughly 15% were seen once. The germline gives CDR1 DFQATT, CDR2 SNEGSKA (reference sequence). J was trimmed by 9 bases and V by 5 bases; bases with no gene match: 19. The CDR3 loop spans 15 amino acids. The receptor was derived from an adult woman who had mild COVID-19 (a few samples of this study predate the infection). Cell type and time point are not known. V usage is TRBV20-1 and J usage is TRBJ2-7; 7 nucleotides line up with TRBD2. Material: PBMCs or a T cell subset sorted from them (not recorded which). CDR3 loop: CSASVSGGRIARQYF. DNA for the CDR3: TGCAGTGCTTCGGTCTCTGGCGGGAGAATAGCTCGGCAGTACTTC.